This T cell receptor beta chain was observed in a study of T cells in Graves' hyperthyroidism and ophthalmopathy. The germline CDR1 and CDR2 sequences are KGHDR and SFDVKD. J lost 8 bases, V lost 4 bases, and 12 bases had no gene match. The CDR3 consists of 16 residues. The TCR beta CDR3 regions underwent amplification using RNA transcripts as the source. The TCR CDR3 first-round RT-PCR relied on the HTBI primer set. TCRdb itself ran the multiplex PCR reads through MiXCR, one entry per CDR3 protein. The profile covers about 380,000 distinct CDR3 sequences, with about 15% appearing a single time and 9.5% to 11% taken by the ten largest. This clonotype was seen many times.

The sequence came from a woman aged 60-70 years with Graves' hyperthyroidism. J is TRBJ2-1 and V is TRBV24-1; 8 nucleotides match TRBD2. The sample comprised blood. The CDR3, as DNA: TGTGCCACCAGTGACCAACAAGCGGGAGTAAGGGATGAGCAGTTCTTC. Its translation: CATSDQQAGVRDEQFF.